A selection of T cell receptor beta chains follows, all from one sample in a study of spatial heterogeneity in lung cancer. One entry per CDR3 protein, called by TCRdb with MiXCR from the 5' RACE reads. Found here are about 47,000 distinct CDR3 sequences, roughly 7% of them singletons; the top ten hold approximately 40%. The sequencing used PBMCs, collected at follow-up. All receptors come from a female donor with early-stage non-small cell lung cancer. Both conserved end residues are part of each CDR3. Fields, in order: D gene, V gene, clone size, J gene, CDR3 DNA, CDR3 protein. The D gene is left open where the match is weak. Size values are once, few and many counts, or a class for expanded clones, and some rows have none.

d_gene: NA
v_gene: TRBV11-2
abundance: many
j_gene: TRBJ2-7
CDR3nt: TGTGCCAGCAGCTTAAGCTGGGGTTACGACGAGCAGTACTTC
CDR3aa: CASSLSWGYDEQYF

d_gene: NA
v_gene: TRBV5-1
abundance: NA
j_gene: TRBJ2-1
CDR3nt: TGCGCCAGCAGCTTGTTAGGAACGGATGAGCAGTTCTTC
CDR3aa: CASSLLGTDEQFF

d_gene: NA
v_gene: TRBV2
abundance: NA
j_gene: TRBJ1-1
CDR3nt: TGTGCCAGCAGTGCATCAGGGAACACTGAAGCTTTCTTT
CDR3aa: CASSASGNTEAFF

d_gene: TRBD2
v_gene: TRBV6-6
abundance: few
j_gene: TRBJ2-1
CDR3nt: TGTGCCAGCTTAGCGGGGGCGTACAATGAGCAGTTCTTC
CDR3aa: CASLAGAYNEQFF

d_gene: NA
v_gene: TRBV7-2
abundance: few
j_gene: TRBJ2-3
CDR3nt: TGTGCCAGCAGCACGAACCGGGAAGGTACGCAGTATTTT
CDR3aa: CASSTNREGTQYF

d_gene: NA
v_gene: TRBV6-6
abundance: NA
j_gene: TRBJ1-3
CDR3nt: TGTGCCAGCAGACGACAGAGCTCTGGAAACACCATATATTTT
CDR3aa: CASRRQSSGNTIYF

d_gene: NA
v_gene: TRBV10-3
abundance: many
j_gene: TRBJ1-2
CDR3nt: TGTGCCATCAGTAAGACAGGTCCGGATGGCTACACCTTC
CDR3aa: CAISKTGPDGYTF

d_gene: TRBD1
v_gene: TRBV29-1
abundance: many
j_gene: TRBJ1-5
CDR3nt: TGCAGCGCTTGGACAGGGAACGGCCAGCATTTT
CDR3aa: CSAWTGNGQHF

d_gene: NA
v_gene: TRBV6-5
abundance: NA
j_gene: TRBJ2-1
CDR3nt: TGTGCCAGCAGCCGGGAGAGGATGTCCAATGAGCAGTTCTTC
CDR3aa: CASSRERMSNEQFF

d_gene: NA
v_gene: TRBV27
abundance: NA
j_gene: TRBJ2-4
CDR3nt: TGTGCCAGCAGTTTAGATCCGGGCTCCTACATTCAGTACTTC
CDR3aa: CASSLDPGSYIQYF

d_gene: TRBD2
v_gene: TRBV9
abundance: few
j_gene: TRBJ2-1
CDR3nt: TGTGCCAGCAGCGCCCAACCGGGACTAGCGGGGGTTGAGCAGTTCTTC
CDR3aa: CASSAQPGLAGVEQFF

d_gene: NA
v_gene: TRBV6-5
abundance: many
j_gene: TRBJ1-6
CDR3nt: TGTGCCAGCAGTTACTCTTATTTGGAGGGGACCTATAATTCACCCCTCCACTTT
CDR3aa: CASSYSYLEGTYNSPLHF

d_gene: TRBD1
v_gene: TRBV7-2
abundance: few
j_gene: TRBJ2-1
CDR3nt: TGTGCCAGCAGCGCAGGACAGGGGGCGGTTGAGCAGTTCTTC
CDR3aa: CASSAGQGAVEQFF

d_gene: NA
v_gene: TRBV2
abundance: many
j_gene: TRBJ1-2
CDR3nt: TGTGCCAGCAGTGAAGACAGGGCTAACTATGGCTACACCTTC
CDR3aa: CASSEDRANYGYTF

d_gene: TRBD1
v_gene: TRBV20-1
abundance: NA
j_gene: TRBJ1-2
CDR3nt: TGCAGTGCTCAGGACAGGGTCGGAAATGGCTACACCTTC
CDR3aa: CSAQDRVGNGYTF

d_gene: TRBD2
v_gene: TRBV25-1
abundance: many
j_gene: TRBJ2-1
CDR3nt: TGTGCCAGCAGCAGAGTTGCGGGGGGGTCGGGTTACAATGAGCAGTTCTTC
CDR3aa: CASSRVAGGSGYNEQFF

d_gene: NA
v_gene: TRBV9
abundance: few
j_gene: TRBJ2-3
CDR3nt: TGTGCCAGCAGCGTAGGGATGGATACGCAGTATTTT
CDR3aa: CASSVGMDTQYF

d_gene: NA
v_gene: TRBV29-1
abundance: many
j_gene: TRBJ1-5
CDR3nt: TGCAGCGTTGAGGCAGACCGGCAAAATCAGCCCCAGCATTTT
CDR3aa: CSVEADRQNQPQHF

d_gene: TRBD1
v_gene: TRBV24-1
abundance: many
j_gene: TRBJ2-3
CDR3nt: TGTGCCACCAGTGATCCCTCCGGTCAGGGGGCGAGTGGTACAGATACGCAGTATTTT
CDR3aa: CATSDPSGQGASGTDTQYF

d_gene: TRBD1
v_gene: TRBV19
abundance: many
j_gene: TRBJ1-1
CDR3nt: TGTGCCAGTAGGGACAGGGCAATGAACACTGAAGCTTTCTTT
CDR3aa: CASRDRAMNTEAFF

d_gene: TRBD2
v_gene: TRBV25-1
abundance: few
j_gene: TRBJ2-7
CDR3nt: TGTGCCAGCAGTGGGACGGGACCAGCGGGGTACGAGCAGTACTTC
CDR3aa: CASSGTGPAGYEQYF

d_gene: TRBD2
v_gene: TRBV6-5
abundance: NA
j_gene: TRBJ2-7
CDR3nt: TGTGCCAGCAGTCAGCCGGGACTAGTGACCTACGAGCAGTACTTC
CDR3aa: CASSQPGLVTYEQYF

d_gene: NA
v_gene: TRBV20-1
abundance: NA
j_gene: TRBJ1-5
CDR3nt: TGCAGTGCTAGTGGGGCGGGAGCGTATAGCAATCAGCCCCAGCATTTT
CDR3aa: CSASGAGAYSNQPQHF

d_gene: NA
v_gene: TRBV5-1
abundance: many
j_gene: TRBJ1-4
CDR3nt: TGCGCCAGCAGCTTGGCGGCCTCTAGGGAAAAACTGTTTTTT
CDR3aa: CASSLAASREKLFF

d_gene: TRBD1
v_gene: TRBV5-1
abundance: NA
j_gene: TRBJ2-5
CDR3nt: TGCGCCAGCAGCTCACCCGGGACAGGGGCAGCGGCTAGTTTC
CDR3aa: CASSSPGTGAAASF

d_gene: TRBD1
v_gene: TRBV7-2
abundance: many
j_gene: TRBJ2-4
CDR3nt: TGTGCCAGCAGCTTGGCCCAGGGGGCTCAAAACATTCAGTACTTC
CDR3aa: CASSLAQGAQNIQYF

d_gene: NA
v_gene: TRBV12-3/TRBV12-4
abundance: many
j_gene: TRBJ2-6
CDR3nt: TGTGCCAGCAGTACCTCCTCTGGGGCCAACGTCCTGACTTTC
CDR3aa: CASSTSSGANVLTF

d_gene: TRBD1
v_gene: TRBV7-8
abundance: few
j_gene: TRBJ2-3
CDR3nt: TGTGCCAGCAGCCTCAAGGGGTTGGGGACAGTGGCGGATACGCAGTATTTT
CDR3aa: CASSLKGLGTVADTQYF

d_gene: TRBD1
v_gene: TRBV7-8
abundance: NA
j_gene: TRBJ1-3
CDR3nt: TGTGCCAGCAGCTTTGGGACAGCCTCTGGAAACACCATATATTTT
CDR3aa: CASSFGTASGNTIYF

d_gene: NA
v_gene: TRBV27
abundance: NA
j_gene: TRBJ1-6
CDR3nt: TGTGCCAGCAGTTTCTATAATTCACCCCTCCACTTT
CDR3aa: CASSFYNSPLHF

d_gene: TRBD1
v_gene: TRBV6-1
abundance: NA
j_gene: TRBJ1-6
CDR3nt: TGTGCCGGGCGCAGGGACAGATCCTATAATTCACCCCTCCACTTT
CDR3aa: CAGRRDRSYNSPLHF

d_gene: NA
v_gene: TRBV20-1
abundance: NA
j_gene: TRBJ1-5
CDR3nt: TGCAGTGCCTCGGAGGAGGGGGGTCAGCCCCAGCATTTT
CDR3aa: CSASEEGGQPQHF

d_gene: NA
v_gene: TRBV11-2
abundance: few
j_gene: TRBJ2-3
CDR3nt: TGTGCCAGCAGCCCCATAGGGGGGAATACGCAGTATTTT
CDR3aa: CASSPIGGNTQYF

d_gene: NA
v_gene: TRBV2
abundance: many
j_gene: TRBJ2-2
CDR3nt: TGTGCCAGCACCCAACTCTCTCCGGCGAACACCGGGGAGCTGTTTTTT
CDR3aa: CASTQLSPANTGELFF

d_gene: NA
v_gene: TRBV7-2
abundance: many
j_gene: TRBJ2-7
CDR3nt: TGTGCCAGCAGATCTCCCGGGACCCCGGGCGAGCAGTACTTC
CDR3aa: CASRSPGTPGEQYF

d_gene: NA
v_gene: TRBV5-1
abundance: many
j_gene: TRBJ2-7
CDR3nt: TGCGCCAGCAGCTTGGAGGGACGGACGATCTACGAGCAGTACTTC
CDR3aa: CASSLEGRTIYEQYF

d_gene: NA
v_gene: TRBV7-2
abundance: NA
j_gene: TRBJ2-2
CDR3nt: TGTGCCAGCAGCTTACATCCCGGGGAGCTGTTTTTT
CDR3aa: CASSLHPGELFF

d_gene: NA
v_gene: TRBV6-1
abundance: few
j_gene: TRBJ1-1
CDR3nt: TGTGCCACTACCCGGGACACACCGAACACTGAAGCTTTCTTT
CDR3aa: CATTRDTPNTEAFF

d_gene: NA
v_gene: TRBV18
abundance: NA
j_gene: TRBJ2-5
CDR3nt: TGTGCCAGCTCACCACCGGCGCAGGACCAAGAGACCCAGTACTTC
CDR3aa: CASSPPAQDQETQYF

d_gene: TRBD2
v_gene: TRBV7-2
abundance: many
j_gene: TRBJ2-3
CDR3nt: TGTGCCAGCAGCTTTACTAGGCGGGGGACAGATACGCAGTATTTT
CDR3aa: CASSFTRRGTDTQYF

d_gene: NA
v_gene: TRBV27
abundance: many
j_gene: TRBJ1-1
CDR3nt: TGTGCCAGCAGTTCCGCGGTGGGCTCTGAAGCTTTCTTT
CDR3aa: CASSSAVGSEAFF

d_gene: NA
v_gene: TRBV6-5
abundance: many
j_gene: TRBJ2-3
CDR3nt: TGTGCCAGCAGTTACTCTGGGGGCCATACGCAGTATTTT
CDR3aa: CASSYSGGHTQYF

d_gene: TRBD1
v_gene: TRBV28
abundance: many
j_gene: TRBJ1-2
CDR3nt: TGTGCCAGCAGAAACAGCGGACAGGCCTATGGCTACACCTTC
CDR3aa: CASRNSGQAYGYTF

d_gene: TRBD1
v_gene: TRBV4-1
abundance: many
j_gene: TRBJ2-5
CDR3nt: TGCGCCAGCAGCCAAGTTGCGGAACGGACAGGGAGGGAGACCCAGTACTTC
CDR3aa: CASSQVAERTGRETQYF

d_gene: TRBD2
v_gene: TRBV12-3/TRBV12-4
abundance: many
j_gene: TRBJ2-1
CDR3nt: TGTGCCAGCAGTCTAGTCGGGGGGATGAATGAGCAGTTCTTC
CDR3aa: CASSLVGGMNEQFF

d_gene: NA
v_gene: TRBV20-1
abundance: many
j_gene: TRBJ2-7
CDR3nt: TGCAGTGCTAGTCTACCAGGCTCCTACGAGCAGTACTTC
CDR3aa: CSASLPGSYEQYF